The TCR beta chain described here comes from a study of blood T cell repertoires in COVID-19. Study-wide context: The samples span acute and convalescent COVID-19 from the United States, Italy and Spain. T cells, B-cell-depleted T cells, or PBMCs supplied cDNA or gDNA.

How the authors handled the data: The authors estimated nucleated cell counts from reference gene primer amplification. Sequencing used immunoSEQ multiplex PCR; TCRdb keeps in-frame clones, though not all of them. The V and J calls and clone size are taken from that table; D and trimming were inferred from the DNA. This table holds about 94,000 clones, roughly 91% found once. The junction had 11 bases not matched to a gene; V was cut back by 3 bases and J by 7 bases. The CDR3 has 16 residues. Germline V lookup: CDR1 MGHRA, CDR2 YSYEKL. The sequencing input was peripheral blood. This sequence joins TRBV4-1 and TRBJ2-1, with 8 bases aligning to TRBD1. The sequence was obtained from a woman older than 75 with acute or convalescent COVID-19. The CDR3 bases are TGCGCCAGCAGCCAGGTCGGACAGGGCCTTTGGAATGAGCAGTTCTTC. Its translation: CASSQVGQGLWNEQFF.